These 25 T cell receptor beta chains were sequenced from one sample in a study of blood T cell repertoires in COVID-19. Only in-frame clones appear in the TCRdb table, and some are missing; sequencing was by immunoSEQ multiplex PCR. The sample lists about 430,000 clones; around nine tenths were seen once. Sequencing used peripheral blood. Receptors originate from a man younger than 30 with COVID-19, enrolled during active disease.

The chain is built from TRBV4-1 and TRBJ2-1; D possibly corresponds to TRBD2 (6 bases). CDR3 size: 14 residues. V was pared by 3 bases and J by 4 bases, with 10 bases between. CDR1 MGHRA and CDR2 YSYEKL come from the germline V gene. CDR3 protein: CASSQAGSYNEQFF. CDR3 in DNA: TGCGCCAGCAGCCAGGCGGGATCTTACAATGAGCAGTTCTTC.

This rearrangement joins TRBV24-1 to TRBJ1-5, with a possible D match to TRBD1 (5 bases). The germline V gene has CDR1 KGHDR and CDR2 SFDVKD. The CDR3 runs 16 residues. The germline V and J ends were trimmed by 4 bases and 2 bases, with 14 bases remaining between them. CDR3 DNA: TGTGCCACCAGTGACTCGGGGGAGCGGGGCAATCAGCCCCAGCATTTT. The encoded protein is CATSDSGERGNQPQHF.

The chain joins TRBV7-3 to TRBJ2-1, with 10 bases fitting TRBD2. The CDR3 totals 16 residues. The V gene end was trimmed by 2 bases and the J gene end by 6 bases; junction bases not matched to a gene: 7. CDR1 and CDR2 from the germline V gene are SGHTA and FQGTGA. CDR3 coding DNA: TGTGCCAGCAGCTTACCTCTAGCGGGAGTATCCAATGAGCAGTTCTTC. Its translation is CASSLPLAGVSNEQFF.

The gene calls are TRBV5-5 and TRBJ2-3; D remains ambiguous. The CDR3 runs 15 residues. Germline lookup yields CDR1 SGHKS and CDR2 YYEKEE (reference sequence). Between the trimmed V and J ends, which lost 0 bases and 2 bases, there was a span of 10 bases. This CDR3 is CASSLVGITTDTQYF. For the CDR3, the DNA is TGTGCCAGCAGCTTGGTGGGCATAACCACAGATACGCAGTATTTT.

This clone was counted between two and nine times. This chain uses TRBV27 with TRBJ1-1; unclear D gene. This CDR3 has 14 residues. V was shortened by 6 bases and J by 3 bases, with 14 bases between the two germline ends. CDR1 is MNHEY and CDR2 is SMNVEV in the germline V gene (reference sequence). CDR3: CASSLREGDTEAFF. The CDR3, as DNA: TGTGCCAGCAGCCTAAGGGAGGGCGACACTGAAGCTTTCTTT.

The chain uses TRBV2 and TRBJ2-7; 14 bases are shared with TRBD2. Germline lookup yields CDR1 SNHLY and CDR2 FYNNEI. Trimming removed 8 bases from V and 4 bases from J; junction bases left unmatched: 4. This CDR3 spans 14 amino acids. The CDR3 is CASVGTSGSYEQYF. The CDR3 DNA reads TGTGCCAGCGTCGGGACTAGCGGGAGTTACGAGCAGTACTTC.

This chain links TRBV1 with TRBJ2-6; TRBD2 is taken as the D call from the table, unchecked against the DNA. TRBV1 is a known pseudogene. The CDR3 spans 17 residues. The CDR3 loop reads CTSGRKWRTSGANVLTF. The DNA for the CDR3 is TGCACCAGCGGACGAAAATGGAGGACCTCTGGGGCCAACGTCCTGACTTTC.

The chain carries TRBV5-1 and TRBJ2-5, with TRBD1 matching 8 bases. CDR3 length: 12 residues. The junction had 3 bases not matched to a gene; V was cut back by 4 bases and J by 7 bases. Germline V CDR1 and CDR2: SGHRS, YFSETQ. CDR3 sequence reads: CASSPTGATQYF. The CDR3 coding sequence is TGCGCCAGCAGCCCGACAGGGGCGACCCAGTACTTC.

The chain uses TRBV2 and TRBJ2-3, with D uncertain. The CDR3 consists of 13 residues. Trimming pared 7 bases from V and 2 bases from J, leaving 10 bases between. Germline V gene lookup returns CDR1 SNHLY and CDR2 FYNNEI. The CDR3 spells CASKERHTDTQYF. The CDR3 DNA sequence: TGTGCCAGCAAAGAGAGACACACAGATACGCAGTATTTT.

Worth noting for this clone: The sample contains more than one DNA sequence encoding this CDR3. The chain recombines TRBV5-1 with TRBJ2-1; 10 positions match TRBD1. The CDR3 spans 14 residues. With V trimmed by 0 bases and J by 6 bases, 0 bases remained unmatched. Germline V CDR1 and CDR2: SGHRS, YFSETQ. The CDR3 region has the DNA TGCGCCAGCAGCTTGGGGACAGGGGGCAATGAGCAGTTCTTC. This translates into CASSLGTGGNEQFF.

In this sample, this clone turned up once. The chain has TRBV7-9 and TRBJ2-3, with TRBD2 as a possible D gene (5 bases). The V gene lost 1 base and the J gene lost 6 bases, with 11 bases spanning the gap. Germline CDR1 and CDR2: SEHNR and FQNEAQ (reference sequence). The CDR3 is 14 amino acids. The CDR3 sequence: CASSLVRDFDTQYF. DNA for the CDR3: TGTGCCAGCAGCTTAGTACGGGATTTCGATACGCAGTATTTT.

V is TRBV5-1 and J is TRBJ1-2, with 8 bases lining up with TRBD1. This CDR3 region has 14 residues. Trimming cost V 4 bases and J 4 bases; bases outside gene matches: 6. Looked up from germline, CDR1 is SGHRS and CDR2 is YFSETQ. This chain's CDR3 is CASSPRTGTYGYTF. As DNA, the CDR3 is TGCGCCAGCAGCCCGAGGACAGGGACCTATGGCTACACCTTC.

The genes are TRBV10-3 and TRBJ1-1; unclear D gene. CDR1 and CDR2 from the germline V gene are ENHRY and SYGVKD. The CDR3 is made up of 14 amino acids. Trimming removed 4 bases from V and 6 bases from J, with 15 bases in between. Here the CDR3 reads CAISAGEVWAEAFF. The DNA of the CDR3 is TGTGCCATCAGTGCCGGGGAGGTTTGGGCTGAAGCTTTCTTT.

This clone occurred once. V gene TRBV19 combines with J gene TRBJ1-1, with D maybe TRBD1 (5 bases). V lost 3 bases to trimming and J lost 2 bases, with 7 bases between them. CDR1 is LNHDA, CDR2 SQIVND, per germline (reference sequence). The CDR3 covers 13 residues. The CDR3 nucleotides read TGTGCCAGTAGTATTGGGGCTAACACTGAAGCTTTCTTT. Translating it yields CASSIGANTEAFF.

The CDR3 coding sequence is TGTGCCAGCAGCTTAGGGACAGGATCGGTCGGGGCAGATACGCAGTATTTT. This codes for CASSLGTGSVGADTQYF. The rearrangement uses TRBV11-3 and TRBJ2-3; 7 bases match TRBD1. V was pared by 1 base and J by 4 bases, with 11 bases of the junction left unmatched. CDR1 SGHNT and CDR2 YENEEA come from the germline V gene. CDR3 length equals 17 residues.

This clone was picked up one time. V gene TRBV24-1 combines with J gene TRBJ2-3; no reliable D call. The CDR3 consists of 12 residues. Trimming removed 5 bases from V and 6 bases from J, with 8 bases in between. Germline CDR1 reads KGHDR; CDR2 reads SFDVKD. CDR3 bases: TGTGCCACCAGTGGGGCCGCGGATACGCAGTATTTT. Encoded protein: CATSGAADTQYF.

This chain links TRBV11-3 with TRBJ2-5, with 11 bases lining up with TRBD1. V was pared by 6 bases and J by 5 bases, with 8 bases of the junction left unmatched. The CDR3 extends over 15 amino acids. The germline gives CDR1 SGHNT, CDR2 YENEEA. CDR3 DNA: TGTGCCAGCAGACACGGACAGGGGGCAGAGGAGACCCAGTACTTC. Encoded protein: CASRHGQGAEETQYF.

The CDR3 protein is CASSQESREAYEQYF. Written as DNA, the CDR3 is TGTGCCAGCAGCCAAGAGTCCAGGGAAGCCTACGAGCAGTACTTC. V usage is TRBV4-2 and J usage is TRBJ2-7, with a possible D match to TRBD1 (5 bases). Per the germline V gene, CDR1 is LGHNA and CDR2 is YNFKEQ. This CDR3 has 15 residues. The V end was cut by 0 bases, the J end by 2 bases, with 11 bases between.

The count of this clone is one. The chain employs TRBV11-2 and TRBJ2-5; the D is unclear. Trimming left V 1 base short and J 4 bases short, with 7 bases between. Germline CDR1 SGHAT, CDR2 FQNNGV. The CDR3 has 13 amino acids. The CDR3 protein is CASSLGSRETQYF. The CDR3 region has the DNA TGTGCCAGCAGCTTAGGGAGCAGAGAGACCCAGTACTTC.

The chain combines TRBV3-1 (or the pseudogene TRBV3-2) with TRBJ2-2; 7 positions agree with TRBD2. The CDR3 is made up of 16 amino acids. Germline V gives CDR1 LGHDT, CDR2 YNNKEL (reference sequence). V lost 4 bases to trimming and J lost 0 bases; unmatched junction nucleotides: 5. The DNA of the CDR3 is TGTGCCAGCAGCCCGAAGCGGGGATCGAACACCGGGGAGCTGTTTTTT. Residues: CASSPKRGSNTGELFF.

This clone showed up just a few times. The chain carries TRBV2 and TRBJ2-1; 9 bases align to TRBD1. The germline V gene has CDR1 SNHLY and CDR2 FYNNEI. V shed 6 bases, J shed 6 bases, and the junction held 3 bases outside the gene matches. The CDR3 runs 13 residues. CDR3 in amino acids: CASRLGQGNEQFF. The CDR3 DNA reads TGTGCCAGCAGGCTGGGACAGGGCAATGAGCAGTTCTTC.

This chain links TRBV7-3 with TRBJ2-1, with TRBD1 matching over 8 bases. The CDR3 contains 16 residues. The J segment lost 8 bases and the V segment lost 1 base, leaving 10 bases of the junction unmatched. CDR1 and CDR2 (germline): SGHTA, FQGTGA. CDR3 sequence: CASSLNSQGAQDEQFF. The CDR3 nucleotides read TGTGCCAGCAGCTTAAACTCGCAGGGGGCGCAGGATGAGCAGTTCTTC.

The chain couples TRBV6-5 to TRBJ2-2, with D maybe TRBD1 (6 bases). The CDR3 loop spans 14 amino acids. V was cut by 4 bases and J by 6 bases, with 12 bases left in between. Germline V lookup: CDR1 MNHEY, CDR2 SVGAGI. The CDR3 region has the DNA TGTGCCAGCAGTTCCCAGGGGATACCCGGGGAGCTGTTTTTT. This translates into CASSSQGIPGELFF.

CDR3 protein: CSVVPRGEGDYGYTF. The CDR3 DNA is TGCAGCGTTGTGCCGCGTGGGGAGGGGGACTATGGCTACACCTTC. The J gene is TRBJ1-2, the V gene TRBV29-1, with D possibly TRBD1 on 6 matching bases. The germline V and J ends were trimmed by 4 bases and 3 bases, with 18 bases remaining between them. Germline CDR1 reads SQVTM; CDR2 reads ANQGSEA. The CDR3 spans 15 residues.

The chain is built from TRBV28 and TRBJ1-5; TRBD1 matches at 8 bases. V gave up 3 bases and J gave up 1 base; unmatched junction bases: 17. CDR3 length: 20 amino acids. The germline gives CDR1 MDHEN, CDR2 SYDVKM. Here the CDR3 DNA reads TGTGCCAGCAGTTTGAGCCTTGACCCAGGGGGCGGTTGGAGCAATCAGCCCCAGCATTTT. It encodes CASSLSLDPGGGWSNQPQHF.